The text below deals with one TCR beta chain. Its specificity is unknown. Possible read error: a much larger clone is one base away. Trimming removed 4 bases from V and 4 bases from J, with 18 bases in between. The CDR3 covers 16 residues. In germline, CDR1 is ENHRY, CDR2 SYGVKD. This sample was taken from a study of response to subunit inactivated influenza vaccine. Overall study findings and caveats: Authors suggested that a seasonal influenza vaccination recruits few new T cells each time.

TCRdb ran MiXCR on the RT-PCR reads and lists one entry per CDR3 protein. The sample lists about 480,000 distinct CDR3 sequences, approximately 13% occurring once. The source of this sequence is a man aged 45 to 65 who received an inactivated influenza vaccine. Sequencing used PBMCs from blood, obtained roughly 46 days after vaccination. V usage is TRBV10-3 and J usage is TRBJ2-3; no definite D call. The CDR3 DNA follows: TGTGCCATCAGTGGAAGTCCACCAGGAAGTGCAGATACGCAGTATTTT. Residues: CAISGSPPGSADTQYF.